One sample yielded the 3 T cell receptor beta chains listed below, sequenced in a study of T cells in localized non-small cell lung cancer. Profiling relied on immunoSEQ multiplex PCR, and the TCRdb table lists in-frame clones only, not all of them. Of 15,000 to 20,000 clones in the sample, around 89% were seen once. The material was peripheral blood, obtained before any cancer treatment. The receptors were gathered from a male donor aged 60 or over with stage II squamous cell lung carcinoma.

This CDR3 is CASRGQGTREKLFF. DNA for the CDR3: TGTGCCAGCAGGGGACAGGGGACTCGTGAAAAACTGTTTTTT. The rearrangement uses TRBV6-1 and TRBJ1-4; TRBD1 matches at 10 bases. This CDR3 has 14 residues. The V gene's germline CDR1 is MNHNS and CDR2 SASEGT. V trimming: 6 bases; J trimming: 7 bases; junction bases outside the gene matches: 5.

This chain uses TRBV19 with TRBJ2-1; 9 bases are a match to TRBD2. The germline gives CDR1 LNHDA, CDR2 SQIVND (reference sequence). Germline trimming cut 6 bases from V and 8 bases from J; bases unmatched to any gene: 17. CDR3 length: 17 amino acids. The CDR3, as DNA: TGTGCCAGTAGCCCGATGCGATCGCGGCGGGAGGGTGATGAGCAGTTCTTC. Encoded protein: CASSPMRSRREGDEQFF.

The chain has TRBV6-1 and TRBJ2-2; D unresolved. The CDR3 loop spans 11 amino acids. Germline V gives CDR1 MNHNS, CDR2 SASEGT. The V and J ends lost 8 bases and 8 bases respectively, with 9 bases between them. CDR3 sequence (DNA): TGTGCCAGCCAAATCCTAGGGGAGCTGTTTTTT. Residues: CASQILGELFF.